The source of this TCR beta chain is a study of brain T cells in children with intractable seizures. Remarks on this clone: The junction and the germline gene differ at one end; a read error may be behind it.

Time point given: blood from clinic visit 5 months post-surgery; TSC patient then seizure free. Surgery cases with the highest brain T cell transcript signatures were chosen for sequencing. Before surgery, patients took at least one anti-epileptic drug. This table comes from immunoSEQ multiplex PCR, and its TCRdb copy is limited to in-frame clones, with some not included. This sample carries about 350,000 clones, more than 85% of them seen once, and the ten largest clones take roughly 6%. Per the germline V gene, CDR1 is DFQATT and CDR2 is SNEGSKA (reference sequence). CDR3 length equals 11 residues.

The sample was peripheral blood, taken 4 to 6 months after surgery. The chain combines TRBV20-1 with TRBJ1-2, with D tentatively TRBD1 (6 bases). The receptor was isolated from a boy less than two years old with tuberous sclerosis and intractable seizures. The CDR3 here is CSATGRGPGLF. In nucleotides, the CDR3 is TGCAGTGCTACGGGACGGGGGCCGGGGTTGTTC.